The clone carrying this T cell receptor beta chain was observed a few times. Its antigen is still unknown. The data derive from a study of T-cell reconstitution after alpha-beta-depleted transplantation in children. Preparation of the TCRbeta library used unique molecular identifiers. TCRdb fed the PCR reads into MiXCR, producing one record per CDR3 protein. The sample yields hundreds of thousands of distinct CDR3 sequences, 15% to 20% seen once. The CDR3 spans 12 residues. The germline gives CDR1 WSHSY, CDR2 SAAADI. Trimming took 7 bases from V and 9 from J, leaving 15 bases between them. General study points: The main origin of T-cell counts and diversity one year after transplant was newly produced T cells. There were reportedly several hundred expanded graft clones from which alpha-beta T cells came about two months after transplant. It was surviving recipient T cells and thymic progenitors that gave some patients high TCRbeta diversity at day 60.

The chain couples TRBV10-2 to TRBJ1-1; D might be TRBD1 (5 bases). This sample comprised PBMCs, mostly from graft donor cells, obtained 360 days after TCRalphabeta/CD19-depleted stem cell transplant. This TCR derives from a male patient younger than 18 who had a stem cell transplant for acute lymphoblastic leukemia, so the T cells may come from the graft donor. The CDR3 coding sequence is TGCGCCAGCATTTTAGACGGGGGGAAAGCTTTCTTT. Protein sequence: CASILDGGKAFF.